What follows are 3 T cell receptor beta chains derived from one specimen sequenced in a study of blood T cell repertoires in COVID-19. Clones were read by immunoSEQ multiplex PCR, and TCRdb kept only the in-frame ones, dropping some. The sample records about 160,000 clones, about four fifths being singletons. Sequenced sample: peripheral blood. The receptors originated from a man between 65 and 80 years old with acute or convalescent COVID-19.

The chain carries TRBV6-5 and TRBJ2-7, with D uncertain. Germline V lookup: CDR1 MNHEY, CDR2 SVGAGI. This CDR3 region has 14 residues. V was cut by 5 bases and J by 5 bases, with 16 bases left in between. Here the CDR3 DNA reads TGTGCCAGCAGTCCAGCTAGACTTGCCAACGAGCAGTACTTC. It yields the protein CASSPARLANEQYF.

The chain joins TRBV19 to TRBJ1-1; 7 bases line up with TRBD1. Germline V gives CDR1 LNHDA, CDR2 SQIVND (reference sequence). This CDR3 contains 18 residues. Trimming removed 5 bases from V and 0 bases from J; junction bases left unmatched: 15. CDR3 DNA sequence: TGTGCCAGTAGTTCGCTAGCGGGACAGATAATCATGAACACTGAAGCTTTCTTT. It yields the protein CASSSLAGQIIMNTEAFF.

This clone was seen just once. The rearrangement links TRBV19 to TRBJ1-2; 7 bases fit TRBD1. Trimming cost V 6 bases and J 4 bases; bases outside gene matches: 8. Germline V gene lookup returns CDR1 LNHDA and CDR2 SQIVND (reference sequence). The CDR3 length is 14 residues. The CDR3 spells CASSVNGQVYGYTF. The CDR3 DNA follows: TGTGCCAGTAGCGTAAACGGACAGGTCTATGGCTACACCTTC.